This is a list of T cell receptor beta chains from one sample in a study of CD8+CD57+ T cells in acquired aplastic anemia. TCRdb analysed the reads with MiXCR anew, one entry per CDR3 protein. The data hold some 180,000 distinct CDR3 sequences, with 40% to 50% observed a single time. The sequenced material came from sorted CD4+, CD8+, or CD8+CD57+ T cells (not recorded which) from PBMCs. These receptors all stem from a human donor in good health. CDR3s include the opening cysteine and the closing phenylalanine or tryptophan. The size of a clone is reported for some rows only, either as once, few or many, or as a class for expanded clones.

clone_size v_call cdr3_aa
once TRBV13 CASSFGIRRPSGSMETQYF
- TRBV2 CASDGRVRPDTQYF
- TRBV7-9 CASREGNSPLHF
many TRBV5-1 CASRWEGNTEAFF
few TRBV2 CASSGHAIYEQYF
many TRBV7-6 CASSLGGVRQGTYEQYF
many TRBV10-3 CAISRVTSYNEQFF
many TRBV4-1 CASSPVPHTDTQYF
many TRBV25-1 CASSEQGLDTGELFF
- TRBV7-4 CASSLAAGGGETQYF
- TRBV4-1 CASSQPGKYEQYF
- TRBV29-1 CSVSRVAGGPRVHEQYF
- TRBV4-1 CASSQAGGATQYF
many TRBV7-8 CASSYRTGTTYEQYF
- TRBV20-1 CSARRPRGEDEQFF
many TRBV29-1 CSVQGWSLGGRNEQFF
many TRBV7-9 CASSHLRTAGGETQYF
many TRBV5-6 CASERQSGANVLTF
- TRBV24-1 CATSDSSQGSNEQYF
few TRBV5-1 CASQLGQGFSYEQYF
many TRBV7-2 CASSHQDRANEQFF
many TRBV4-1 CASSQGVGANVLTF
few TRBV10-2 CASSESGAVYEQYF
- TRBV19 CASSKGQGGNSPLHF
- TRBV10-3 CAISHGQRLNYGYTF
- TRBV2 CASRLAGGTTYEQYF
many TRBV5-7 CASSVKAGPRETQYF
- TRBV7-9 CASSLGRGEQYF
many TRBV5-1 CASSLLAANYGYTF
- TRBV14 CASSHRGGGVEKLFF
- TRBV12-3/TRBV12-4 CASRRTSAPVVDTQYF
many TRBV20-1 CSARQGNTGELFF
- TRBV7-2 CASSLEGTGVSETQYF
many TRBV12-3/TRBV12-4 CASSFVGATEAFF
many TRBV20-1 CSARGSSMAQYF
- TRBV18 CASSPLGAAYNEQFF
many TRBV9 CASSVGTSGRTGELFF
- TRBV7-8 CASSPSRLYEQYF
few TRBV18 CASSPPVRRETQYF
many TRBV5-1 CASSASGTAREKLFF
- TRBV2 CASRPDTGNSPLHF
- TRBV19 CASSPGLTGTDTQYF
- TRBV10-3 CATRGGRTNEQFF
few TRBV9 CASSVGGNGYEQYF
many TRBV6-1 CASSKTGSTSYEQYF
- TRBV7-8 CASMVSLANEQYF
- TRBV24-1 CATSDSGVGYTF
few TRBV29-1 CSVERLAADNEQFF
- TRBV11-2 CASSLDVGQGYGYTF
- TRBV20-1 CSAQEGGEQFF
once TRBV25-1 CASSDEVPWTQYF
- TRBV12-5 CASGSRGGVDTQYF
- TRBV20-1 CSARLRERDEAFF
many TRBV30 CAWRDGGYEQYF
- TRBV15 CATSRGTGSGSPLHF
- TRBV28 CASSRTRTSNQPQHF
- TRBV7-9 CASRSDRAGGNTIYF